The subject of this entry is one T cell receptor beta chain. The antigen is not known. The data derive from a study of vaccination and CD4 T cells after COVID-19. Study-level findings and limits: There was no significant change from approximately 21 to 38 median reactive clonotypes.

Germline CDR1 is LNHDA and CDR2 is SQIVND (reference sequence). V shed 7 bases and J shed 1 base, with 20 bases lying between them. The CDR3 has 16 amino acids. Scientists ran DNA taken from cultured CD4+ T cells through the Oncomine TCR Beta short-read assay for sequencing. TCRdb independently ran MiXCR on the PCR reads; one entry per CDR3 protein. The table shows some 20,000 distinct CDR3 sequences, with about 61% occurring only once. The treatment denotes: approximately 9-day PBMC culture with coronavirus spike peptide pools or control peptides (ViraFEST assay). Antigen-specific T cell expansion with peptide pools preceded TCR sequencing in the ViraFEST approach. After being plated at two million per well, PBMCs were cultured with 9.5 to 10 IU/ml IL-2 and approximately 10 ug/ml peptide pools.

The genes are TRBV19 and TRBJ2-7; tentatively, D is TRBD1 or TRBD2 (6 bases each). Sequenced material: CD4+ T cells from blood, cultured in vitro. The TCR comes from a human donor who had recovered from COVID-19. The chain's CDR3 is CASTATSAGQSYEQYF. As DNA, the CDR3 is TGTGCCAGTACCGCGACGTCCGCGGGACAATCCTACGAGCAGTACTTC.